This TCR beta chain was captured in a study of post-analysis software for immune sequencing data (dated by TCRdb to about 2015). Notes on the research overall: Recorded disease courses included relapsing-remitting, secondary progressive and progressive-relapsing multiple sclerosis, with some patients lacking subtype annotation. A subset of samples was prepared in parallel using single-end sample barcoding, then pooled and co-amplified after Illumina adapter ligation. Patient repertoires were compared against ten to twelve previously published healthy control repertoires from donors aged about 6 to 27 years.

To demonstrate the VDJtools post-analysis software, the study profiled TCR beta repertoires from the peripheral blood of some 13 young patients with multiple sclerosis. The multiple sclerosis patients were children and adolescents ranging in age from roughly 6 to 15 years. Findings and caveats that apply to the study as a whole: Normalized Chao1 diversity was significantly lower in multiple sclerosis patients than controls, suggesting substantial peripheral T-cell clonal expansion. The multiple sclerosis patient group was slightly younger than the control group. Direct clustering with F measure revealed strong co-clustering of samples prepared in the same batch, which led to a batch-effect correction.

A remark on this clonotype: The target of this receptor is not known. No base quality values were provided; no much bigger clone lies one nucleotide off.

The library came from PCR. Instrument on record: Illumina HiSeq 2500. To reduce PCR and sequencing biases, unique molecular identifiers were incorporated into the TCR beta cDNA libraries. Roughly 500,000 cDNA molecules were obtained for every 1 to 10 million input T cells, so each molecule roughly corresponded to one T cell. The patient libraries were prepared and sequenced with the same protocol used for the earlier healthy control dataset. Samples belonging to the same batch were prepared together, multiplexed and sequenced on a shared HiSeq lane. From the authors' description of their analysis: Raw barcoded reads were processed with MIGEC, discarding single-read molecular identifier groups before consensus assembly and CDR3 extraction. VDJtools was used for post-analysis of the clonotype tables, and diversity was normalized by down-sampling every dataset to the size of the smallest sample. In repertoire overlap clustering, CDR3 amino acid sequences, but not nucleotide sequences, were matched to correct batch-related cross-sample contamination. Using fastp trimming at Q25 and MiXCR clonotype assembly, TCRdb reanalyzed the public sequencing data and kept in-frame beta chains. Each entry merges the rows of one CDR3 protein and shows their most common DNA and genes. These V and J calls originate from TCRdb's pipeline instead of the authors' own analysis. This sample is represented by around 440,000 distinct CDR3 sequences; approximately 46% of them were singletons. The ten biggest clones cover 12% of the sample.

The source of this sequence is a girl under 18 with multiple sclerosis. Sequenced material: blood.

The CDR3 loop reads CASSFGTLGNEQFF. The base sequence is TGTGCCAGCAGCTTTGGGACTCTTGGGAATGAGCAGTTCTTC. The rearrangement joined TRBV7-2 to TRBJ2-1; perhaps TRBD2 is the D gene, with 6 bases matching. V loses 3 bases of germline sequence and J loses 7 bases, and the interval between the two ends is 13 bases. Taken from cysteine to phenylalanine, the CDR3 has 14 residues. The only DNA kept is the CDR3, 42 bases in frame from the first base. Per the germline V gene, SGHTA is the CDR1 and FQGNSA is the CDR2.